This entry is about one T cell receptor (beta chain). The CDR3 is 14 amino acids. V was clipped by 5 bases and J by 4 bases; unmatched bases: 6. Germline V gives CDR1 SEHNR, CDR2 FQNEAQ (reference sequence). The data derive from a study of memory CD8 T cells in hepatitis C reinfection. Time point of the sample: pre-reinfection, 55 to 20 weeks before reinfection detection. Sorted cells were sequenced directly ex vivo without any in vitro expansion. People who inject drugs from Montreal's HEPCO study were the donors. A couple of donors provided sorted CD3+ CD8+ CD45RO- naive CD8 T cells at all three reinfection time points. Measured with immunoSEQ multiplex PCR; TCRdb has only the in-frame clones, and not every one. The table lists 45,000 to 55,000 clones, around 92% of them singletons.

Sequencing used naive CD8+ T cells sorted from blood. The V call is TRBV7-9, the J call TRBJ2-7; 9 nucleotides agree with TRBD2. The sequence came from a man aged 18 to 30 with hepatitis C virus infection. CDR3: CASSLSGSRYEQYF. CDR3 nucleotide sequence: TGTGCCAGCAGCCTTAGCGGGAGCAGATACGAGCAGTACTTC.